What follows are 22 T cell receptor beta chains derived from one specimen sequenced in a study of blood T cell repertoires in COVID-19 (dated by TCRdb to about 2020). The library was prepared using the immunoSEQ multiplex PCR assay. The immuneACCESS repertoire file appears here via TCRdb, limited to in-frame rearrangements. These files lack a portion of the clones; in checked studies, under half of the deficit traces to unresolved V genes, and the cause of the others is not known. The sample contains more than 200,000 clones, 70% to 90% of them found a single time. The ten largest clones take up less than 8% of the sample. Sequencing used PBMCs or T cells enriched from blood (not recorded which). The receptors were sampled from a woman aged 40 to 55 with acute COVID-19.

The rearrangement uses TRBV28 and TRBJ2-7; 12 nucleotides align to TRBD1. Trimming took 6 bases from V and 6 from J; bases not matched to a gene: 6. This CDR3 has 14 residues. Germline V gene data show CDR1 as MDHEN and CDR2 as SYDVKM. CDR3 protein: CASRVGQGAAEQYF. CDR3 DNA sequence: TGTGCCAGCAGGGTGGGACAGGGGGCTGCCGAGCAGTACTTC.

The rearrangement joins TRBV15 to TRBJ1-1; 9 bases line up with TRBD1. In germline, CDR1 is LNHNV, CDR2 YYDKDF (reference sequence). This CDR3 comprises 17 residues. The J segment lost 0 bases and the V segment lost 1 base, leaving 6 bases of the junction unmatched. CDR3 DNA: TGTGCCACCAGCAGAGGGGGACAGGGTTGGGTGAACACTGAAGCTTTCTTT. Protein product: CATSRGGQGWVNTEAFF.

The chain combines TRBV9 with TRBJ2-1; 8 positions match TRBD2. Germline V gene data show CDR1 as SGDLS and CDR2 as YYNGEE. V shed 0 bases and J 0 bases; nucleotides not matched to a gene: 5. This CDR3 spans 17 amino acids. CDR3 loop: CASSVDGGRSSYNEQFF. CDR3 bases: TGTGCCAGCAGCGTAGACGGCGGGAGGAGCTCCTACAATGAGCAGTTCTTC.

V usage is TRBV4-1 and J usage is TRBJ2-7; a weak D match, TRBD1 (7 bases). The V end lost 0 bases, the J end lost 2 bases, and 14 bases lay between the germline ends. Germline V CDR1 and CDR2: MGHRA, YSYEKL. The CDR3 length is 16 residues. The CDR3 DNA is TGCGCCAGCAGCCAAGATCTCCCCAGGGGGGCCTACGAGCAGTACTTC. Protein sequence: CASSQDLPRGAYEQYF.

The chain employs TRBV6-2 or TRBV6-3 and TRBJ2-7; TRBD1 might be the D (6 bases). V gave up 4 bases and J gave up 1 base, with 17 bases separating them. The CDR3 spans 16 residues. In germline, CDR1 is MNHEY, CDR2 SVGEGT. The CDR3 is CASSSPPHRVSYEQYF. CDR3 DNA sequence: TGTGCCAGCAGTTCCCCTCCTCACAGGGTTTCCTACGAGCAGTACTTC.

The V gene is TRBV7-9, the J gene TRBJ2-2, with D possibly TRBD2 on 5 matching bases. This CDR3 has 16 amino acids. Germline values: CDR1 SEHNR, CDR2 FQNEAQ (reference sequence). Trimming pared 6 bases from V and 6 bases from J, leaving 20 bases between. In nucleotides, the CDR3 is TGTGCCAGCAGGCCTTTTGAGGGCGGGCGGTCCGGGGAGCTGTTTTTT. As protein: CASRPFEGGRSGELFF. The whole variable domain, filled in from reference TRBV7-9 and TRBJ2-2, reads DTGVSQNPRHKITKRGQNVTFRCDPISEHNRLYWYRQTLGQGPEFLTYFQNEAQLEKSRLLSDRFSAERPKGSFSTLEIQRTEQGDSAMYLCASRPFEGGRSGELFFGEGSRLTVL.

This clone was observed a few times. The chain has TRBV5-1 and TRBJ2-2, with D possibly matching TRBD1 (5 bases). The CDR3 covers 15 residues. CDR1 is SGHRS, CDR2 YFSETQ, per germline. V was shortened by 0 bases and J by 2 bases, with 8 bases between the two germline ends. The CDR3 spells CASSLVQGNTGELFF. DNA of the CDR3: TGCGCCAGCAGCTTGGTTCAGGGAAACACCGGGGAGCTGTTTTTT.

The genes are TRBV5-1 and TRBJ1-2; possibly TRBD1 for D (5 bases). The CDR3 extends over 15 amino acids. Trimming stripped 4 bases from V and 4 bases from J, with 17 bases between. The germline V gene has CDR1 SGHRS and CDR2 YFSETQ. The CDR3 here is CASSPQASQGYGYTF. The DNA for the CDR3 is TGCGCCAGCAGCCCCCAAGCAAGTCAGGGCTATGGCTACACCTTC.

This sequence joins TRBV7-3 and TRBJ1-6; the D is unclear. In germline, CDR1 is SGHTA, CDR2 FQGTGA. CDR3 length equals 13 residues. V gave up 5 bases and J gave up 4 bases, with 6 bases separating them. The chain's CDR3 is CASSPLYNSPLHF. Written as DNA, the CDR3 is TGTGCCAGCAGCCCCCTTTATAATTCACCCCTCCACTTT.

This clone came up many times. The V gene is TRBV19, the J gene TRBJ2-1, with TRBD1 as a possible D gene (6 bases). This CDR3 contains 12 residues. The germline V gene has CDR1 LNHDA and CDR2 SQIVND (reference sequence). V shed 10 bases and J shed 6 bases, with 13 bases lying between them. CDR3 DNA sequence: TGTGCCACCCAGTGGGGGCTCAATGAGCAGTTCTTC. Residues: CATQWGLNEQFF.

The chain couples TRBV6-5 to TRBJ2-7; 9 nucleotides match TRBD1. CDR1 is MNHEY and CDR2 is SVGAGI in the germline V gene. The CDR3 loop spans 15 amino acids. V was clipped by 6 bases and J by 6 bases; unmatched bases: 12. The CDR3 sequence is CASSLNRGLQGEQYF. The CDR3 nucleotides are TGTGCCAGCAGCCTTAACAGGGGGCTTCAGGGCGAGCAGTACTTC.

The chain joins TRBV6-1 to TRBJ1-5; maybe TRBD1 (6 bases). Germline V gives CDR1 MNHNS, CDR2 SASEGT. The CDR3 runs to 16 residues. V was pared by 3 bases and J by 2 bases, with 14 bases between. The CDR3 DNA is TGTGCCAGCAGTGATCCGGGGGGCTTGGGCAATCAGCCCCAGCATTTT. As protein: CASSDPGGLGNQPQHF.

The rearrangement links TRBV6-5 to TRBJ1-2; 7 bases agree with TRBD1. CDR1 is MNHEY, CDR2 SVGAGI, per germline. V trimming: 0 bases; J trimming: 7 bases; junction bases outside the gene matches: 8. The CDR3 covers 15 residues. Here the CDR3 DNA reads TGTGCCAGCAGTTACTCGACGGCAGGGGGGTCTGGCTACACCTTC. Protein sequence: CASSYSTAGGSGYTF.

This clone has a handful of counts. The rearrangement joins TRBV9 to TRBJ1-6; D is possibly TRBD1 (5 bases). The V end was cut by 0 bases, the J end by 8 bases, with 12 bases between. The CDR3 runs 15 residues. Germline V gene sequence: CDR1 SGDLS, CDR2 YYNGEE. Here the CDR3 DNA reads TGTGCCAGCAGCGTAGACGGGGGGTCTGATTCACCCCTCCACTTT. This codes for CASSVDGGSDSPLHF.

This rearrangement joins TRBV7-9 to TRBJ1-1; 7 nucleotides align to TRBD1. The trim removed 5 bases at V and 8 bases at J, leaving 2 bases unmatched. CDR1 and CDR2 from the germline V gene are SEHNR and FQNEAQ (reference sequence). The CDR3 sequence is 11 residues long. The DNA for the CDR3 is TGTGCCAGCAGCAGACAGGGAGAAGCTTTCTTT. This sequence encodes CASSRQGEAFF.

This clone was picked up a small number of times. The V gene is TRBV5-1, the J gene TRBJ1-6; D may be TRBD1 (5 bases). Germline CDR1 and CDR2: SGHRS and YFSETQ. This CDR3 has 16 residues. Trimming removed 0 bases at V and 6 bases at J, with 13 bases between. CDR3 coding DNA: TGCGCCAGCAGCTTGGATTCGAAGGGGCTTAATTCACCCCTCCACTTT. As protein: CASSLDSKGLNSPLHF. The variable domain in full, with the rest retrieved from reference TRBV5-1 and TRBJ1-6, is KAGVTQTPRYLIKTRGQQVTLSCSPISGHRSVSWYQQTPGQGLQFLFEYFSETQRNKGNFPGRFSGRQFSNSRSEMNVSTLELGDSALYLCASSLDSKGLNSPLHFGNGTRLTVT.

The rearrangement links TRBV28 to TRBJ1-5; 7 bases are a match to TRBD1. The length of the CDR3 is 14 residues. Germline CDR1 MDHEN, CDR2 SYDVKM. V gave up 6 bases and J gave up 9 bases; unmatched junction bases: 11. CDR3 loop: CASRPSLQGRPQHF. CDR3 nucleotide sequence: TGTGCCAGCAGACCCTCTTTACAGGGGAGGCCCCAGCATTTT.

The CDR3 reads CASTSGQAGADTQYF. The CDR3 nucleotides are TGTGCCAGCACTTCGGGACAGGCTGGCGCAGATACGCAGTATTTT. This rearrangement joins TRBV5-8 to TRBJ2-3; 8 nucleotides align to TRBD1. This CDR3 contains 15 residues. Germline CDR1 reads SGHTS; CDR2 reads YDEGEE. The junction had 10 bases not matched to a gene; V was cut back by 6 bases and J by 4 bases.

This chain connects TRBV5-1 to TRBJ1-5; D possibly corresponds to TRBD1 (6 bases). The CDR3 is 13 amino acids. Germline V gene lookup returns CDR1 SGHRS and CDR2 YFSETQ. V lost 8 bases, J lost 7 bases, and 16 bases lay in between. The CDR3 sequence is CASTTGLGQPQHF. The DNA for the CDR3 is TGCGCCAGTACAACAGGGTTGGGGCAGCCCCAGCATTTT.

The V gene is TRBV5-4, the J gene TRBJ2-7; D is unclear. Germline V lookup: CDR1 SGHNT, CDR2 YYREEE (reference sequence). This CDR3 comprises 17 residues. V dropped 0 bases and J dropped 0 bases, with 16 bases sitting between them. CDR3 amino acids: CASSLVVGWSPSYEQYF. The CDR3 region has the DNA TGTGCCAGCAGCTTGGTTGTCGGTTGGAGCCCCTCCTACGAGCAGTACTTC.

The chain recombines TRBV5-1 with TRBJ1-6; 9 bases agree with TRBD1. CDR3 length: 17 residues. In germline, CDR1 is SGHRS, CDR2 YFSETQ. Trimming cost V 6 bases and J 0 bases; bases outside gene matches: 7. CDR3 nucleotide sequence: TGCGCCAGCAACGGCGGACAGGGGATCTCCTATAATTCACCCCTCCACTTT. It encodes CASNGGQGISYNSPLHF.

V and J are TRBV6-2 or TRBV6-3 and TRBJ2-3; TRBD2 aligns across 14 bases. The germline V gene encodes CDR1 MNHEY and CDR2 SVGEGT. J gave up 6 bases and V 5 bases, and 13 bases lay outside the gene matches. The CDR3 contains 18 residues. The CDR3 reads CASSKMGPGLAGADTQYF. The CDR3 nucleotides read TGTGCCAGCAGTAAGATGGGACCGGGACTAGCGGGAGCTGATACGCAGTATTTT.